The source of this T cell receptor (beta chain) is a study of beta chain features in type 1 diabetes. Study context: Researchers looked at approximately 110,000,000 sorted cells across all samples.

Study-wide results and caveats: Across patients, naive, central memory and Treg TCRB repertoires exhibited apparently greater similarity than was observed across healthy donors. The study found moderately but significantly shorter TCRB CDR3s in all four CD4+ subsets of Type 1 diabetes patients.

CDR1 and CDR2 from the germline V gene are MNHNS and SASEGT. Trimming stripped 7 bases from V and 0 bases from J, with 8 bases between. The CDR3 is made up of 13 amino acids. In its sample, this clone was seen a few times. Its antigen is still unknown. CD4+ cells of the naive, central memory, regulatory and stem cell-like memory types were sorted via CD45RO/CCR7/CD25/CD127/CD95/CD27. Sequenced material consisted of expressed TCRB transcripts (all of the isolated RNA was reverse transcribed). Libraries were prepared by immunoSEQ multiplex PCR; TCRdb keeps only in-frame clonotypes and omits some of them. In the table there are just over 600,000 clones, about 16% of which are singletons.

The source material was naive CD4+ T cells from blood. V is TRBV6-1 and J is TRBJ2-3; D call uncertain. The origin of this receptor is a man aged 18-30 years in good health. CDR3 DNA: TGTGCCAGCACCCAGCATAGCACAGATACGCAGTATTTT. This encodes CASTQHSTDTQYF.